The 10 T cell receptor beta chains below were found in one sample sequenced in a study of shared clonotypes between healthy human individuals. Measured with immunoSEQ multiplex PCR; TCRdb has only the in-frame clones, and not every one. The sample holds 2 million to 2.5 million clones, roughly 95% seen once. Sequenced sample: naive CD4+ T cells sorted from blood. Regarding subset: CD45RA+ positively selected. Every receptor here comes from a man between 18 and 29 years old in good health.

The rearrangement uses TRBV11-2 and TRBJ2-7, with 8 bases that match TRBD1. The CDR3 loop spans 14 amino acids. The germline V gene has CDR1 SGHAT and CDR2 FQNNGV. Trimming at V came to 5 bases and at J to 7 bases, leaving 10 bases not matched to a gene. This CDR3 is CASSPGGPIREQYF. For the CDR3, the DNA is TGTGCCAGCAGCCCAGGGGGCCCGATAAGGGAGCAGTACTTC.

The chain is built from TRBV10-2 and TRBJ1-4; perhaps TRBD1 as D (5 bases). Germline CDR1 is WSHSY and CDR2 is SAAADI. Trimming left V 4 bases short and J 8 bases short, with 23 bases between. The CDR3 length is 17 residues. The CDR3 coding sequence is TGCGCCAGCAGTGGTCAGGAAGAGATCTTTGAGGGGGAAAAACTGTTTTTT. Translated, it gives CASSGQEEIFEGEKLFF.

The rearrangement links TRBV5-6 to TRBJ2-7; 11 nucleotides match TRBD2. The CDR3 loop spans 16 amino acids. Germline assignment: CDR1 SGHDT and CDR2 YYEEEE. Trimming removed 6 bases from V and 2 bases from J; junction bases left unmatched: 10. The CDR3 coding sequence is TGTGCCAGCACCCTGCGGTCGGGACTAGCGGCCTACGAGCAGTACTTC. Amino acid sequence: CASTLRSGLAAYEQYF.

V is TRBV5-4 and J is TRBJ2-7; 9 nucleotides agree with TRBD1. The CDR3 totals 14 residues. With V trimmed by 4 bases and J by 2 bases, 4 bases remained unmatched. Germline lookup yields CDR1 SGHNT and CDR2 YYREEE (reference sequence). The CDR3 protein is CASSAYRGPYEQYF. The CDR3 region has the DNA TGTGCCAGCAGCGCGTACAGGGGGCCCTACGAGCAGTACTTC.

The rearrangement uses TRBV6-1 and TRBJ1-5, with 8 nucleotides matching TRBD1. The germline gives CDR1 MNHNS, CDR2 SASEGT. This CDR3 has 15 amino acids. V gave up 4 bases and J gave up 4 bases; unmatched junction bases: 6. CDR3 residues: CASSVGQERNQPQHF. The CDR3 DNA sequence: TGTGCCAGCAGTGTGGGACAGGAGAGAAATCAGCCCCAGCATTTT.

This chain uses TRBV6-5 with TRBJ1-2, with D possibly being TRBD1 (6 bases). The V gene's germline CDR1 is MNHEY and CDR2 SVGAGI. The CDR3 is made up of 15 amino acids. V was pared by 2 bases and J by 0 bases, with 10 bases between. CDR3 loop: CASSYRTAANYGYTF. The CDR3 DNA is TGTGCCAGCAGTTACCGGACAGCAGCTAACTATGGCTACACCTTC.

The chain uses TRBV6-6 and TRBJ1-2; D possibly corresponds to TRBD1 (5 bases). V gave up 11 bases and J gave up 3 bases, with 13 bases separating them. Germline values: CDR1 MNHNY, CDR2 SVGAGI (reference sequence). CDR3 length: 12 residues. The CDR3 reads CASRGGDYGYTF. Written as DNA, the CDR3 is TGTGCCTCCCGGGGGGGGGACTATGGCTACACCTTC.

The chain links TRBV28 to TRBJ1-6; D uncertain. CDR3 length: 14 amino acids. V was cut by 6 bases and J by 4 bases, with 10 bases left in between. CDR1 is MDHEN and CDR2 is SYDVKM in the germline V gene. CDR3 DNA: TGTGCCAGCAGGTCCCCGGGATATAATTCACCCCTCCACTTT. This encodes CASRSPGYNSPLHF.

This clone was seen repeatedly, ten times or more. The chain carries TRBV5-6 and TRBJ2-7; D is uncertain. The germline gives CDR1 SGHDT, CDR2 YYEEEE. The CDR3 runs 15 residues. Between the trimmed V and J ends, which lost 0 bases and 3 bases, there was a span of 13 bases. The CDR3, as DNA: TGTGCCAGCAGCTTGGAGTTGCAGAGCTTCTACGAGCAGTACTTC. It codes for CASSLELQSFYEQYF.

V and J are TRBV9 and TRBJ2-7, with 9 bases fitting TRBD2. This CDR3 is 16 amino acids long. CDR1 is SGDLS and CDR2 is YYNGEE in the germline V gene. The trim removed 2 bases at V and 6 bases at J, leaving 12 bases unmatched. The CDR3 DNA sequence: TGTGCCAGCAGCGTCGGCCCCTCCAGCGGGGGGCGCGAGCAGTACTTC. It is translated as CASSVGPSSGGREQYF.